The text below deals with one T cell receptor (beta chain). Generated by immunoSEQ multiplex PCR, the TCRdb table keeps only in-frame clones and is missing some. This sample has over a million clones, with 70% to 80% found just once. This sample was taken from a study of shared clonotypes between healthy human individuals. Material for sequencing was memory CD4+ T cells from PBMCs. This sample's subset: CD45RA-negative fraction. This sequence originates from a man younger than 35 in good health. Some clones in this sample may be carry-over from other donors' samples.

DNA of the CDR3: TGCGCCAGCAGCTTGGAACCTAACAGGGTCGATACGCAGTATTTT. Protein sequence: CASSLEPNRVDTQYF. The chain carries TRBV5-1 and TRBJ2-3; a possible D gene is TRBD1 (6 bases). This CDR3 comprises 15 residues. V lost 0 bases and J 6 bases, leaving 14 bases between the germline ends. The germline gives CDR1 SGHRS, CDR2 YFSETQ.